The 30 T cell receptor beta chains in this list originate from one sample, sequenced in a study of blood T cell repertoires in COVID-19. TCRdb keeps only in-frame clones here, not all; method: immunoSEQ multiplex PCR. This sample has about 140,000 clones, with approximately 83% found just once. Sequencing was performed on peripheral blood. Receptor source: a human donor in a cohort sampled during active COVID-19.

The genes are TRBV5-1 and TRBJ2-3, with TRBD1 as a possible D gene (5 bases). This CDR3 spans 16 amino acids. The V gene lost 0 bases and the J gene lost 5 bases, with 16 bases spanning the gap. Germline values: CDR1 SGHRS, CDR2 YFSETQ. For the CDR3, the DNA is TGCGCCAGCAGCTTGGCAGTACAGGAGTATGGAGATACGCAGTATTTT. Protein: CASSLAVQEYGDTQYF.

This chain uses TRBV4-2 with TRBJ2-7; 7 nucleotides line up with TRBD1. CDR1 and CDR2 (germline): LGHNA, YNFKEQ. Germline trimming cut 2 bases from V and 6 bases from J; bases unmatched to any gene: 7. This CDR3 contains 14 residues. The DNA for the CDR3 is TGTGCCAGCAGCCAACCCGGACAGGTGCCCGAGCAGTACTTC. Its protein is CASSQPGQVPEQYF.

CDR3 sequence reads: CASSQEMGGGWQPQHF. CDR3 nucleotides: TGCGCCAGCAGCCAAGAAATGGGGGGAGGATGGCAGCCCCAGCATTTT. V is TRBV4-3 and J is TRBJ1-5; D is perhaps TRBD1 (5 bases). CDR1 LGHNA and CDR2 YSLEER come from the germline V gene. Trimming took 0 bases from V and 7 from J, leaving 16 bases between them. This CDR3 contains 16 residues.

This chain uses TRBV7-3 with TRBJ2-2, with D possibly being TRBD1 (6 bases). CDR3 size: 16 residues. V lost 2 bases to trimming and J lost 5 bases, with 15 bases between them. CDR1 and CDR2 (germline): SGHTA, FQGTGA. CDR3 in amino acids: CASSLSPTGVTGELFF. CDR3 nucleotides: TGTGCCAGCAGCTTATCTCCGACAGGCGTAACCGGGGAGCTGTTTTTT.

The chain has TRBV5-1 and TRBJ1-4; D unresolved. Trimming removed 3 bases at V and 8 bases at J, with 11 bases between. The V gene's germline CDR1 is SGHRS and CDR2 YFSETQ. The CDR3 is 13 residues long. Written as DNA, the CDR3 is TGCGCCAGCAGCTACGCGGCCGCAGAAAAACTGTTTTTT. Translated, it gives CASSYAAAEKLFF.

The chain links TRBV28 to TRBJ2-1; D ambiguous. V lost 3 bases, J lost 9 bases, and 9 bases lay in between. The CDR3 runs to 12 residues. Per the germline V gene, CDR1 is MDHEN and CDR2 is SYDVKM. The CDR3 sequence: CASSLATSEQFF. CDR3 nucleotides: TGTGCCAGCAGTTTGGCCACCAGTGAGCAGTTCTTC.

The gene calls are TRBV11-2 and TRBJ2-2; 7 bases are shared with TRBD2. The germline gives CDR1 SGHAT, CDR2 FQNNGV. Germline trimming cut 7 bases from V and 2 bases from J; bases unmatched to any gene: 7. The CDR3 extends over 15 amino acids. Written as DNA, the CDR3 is TGTGCCAGCACCCTGGGGGGGTCCAACACCGGGGAGCTGTTTTTT. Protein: CASTLGGSNTGELFF.

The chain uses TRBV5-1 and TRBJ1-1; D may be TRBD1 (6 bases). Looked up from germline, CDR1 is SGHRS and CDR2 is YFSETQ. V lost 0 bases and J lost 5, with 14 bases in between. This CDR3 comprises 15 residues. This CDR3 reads CASSLEQGTYTEAFF. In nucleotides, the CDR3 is TGCGCCAGCAGCTTGGAGCAGGGGACCTATACTGAAGCTTTCTTT.

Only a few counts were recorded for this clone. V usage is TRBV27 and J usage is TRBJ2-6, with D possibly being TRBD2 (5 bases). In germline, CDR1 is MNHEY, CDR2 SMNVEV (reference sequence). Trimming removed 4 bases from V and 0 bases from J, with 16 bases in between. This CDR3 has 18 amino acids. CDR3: CASSYYSGLRSGANVLTF. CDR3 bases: TGTGCCAGCAGTTACTATTCTGGACTGCGCTCTGGGGCCAACGTCCTGACTTTC.

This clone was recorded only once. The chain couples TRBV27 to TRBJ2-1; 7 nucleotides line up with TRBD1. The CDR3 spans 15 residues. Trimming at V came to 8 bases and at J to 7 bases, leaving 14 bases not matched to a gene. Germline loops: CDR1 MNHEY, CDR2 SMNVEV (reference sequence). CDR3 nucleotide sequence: TGTGCCAGCTCGACCTTGACAGGGATTCATAATGAGCAGTTCTTC. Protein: CASSTLTGIHNEQFF.

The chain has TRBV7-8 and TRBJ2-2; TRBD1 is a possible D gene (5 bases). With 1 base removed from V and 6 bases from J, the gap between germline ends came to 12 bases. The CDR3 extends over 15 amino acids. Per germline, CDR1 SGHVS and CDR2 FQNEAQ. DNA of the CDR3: TGTGCCAGCAGCTTAGACAGCCCACAGGCCGGGGAGCTGTTTTTT. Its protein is CASSLDSPQAGELFF. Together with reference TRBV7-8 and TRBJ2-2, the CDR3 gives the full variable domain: GAGVSQSPRYKVAKRGQDVALRCDPISGHVSLFWYQQALGQGPEFLTYFQNEAQLDKSGLPSDRFFAERPEGSVSTLKIQRTQQEDSAVYLCASSLDSPQAGELFFGEGSRLTVL.

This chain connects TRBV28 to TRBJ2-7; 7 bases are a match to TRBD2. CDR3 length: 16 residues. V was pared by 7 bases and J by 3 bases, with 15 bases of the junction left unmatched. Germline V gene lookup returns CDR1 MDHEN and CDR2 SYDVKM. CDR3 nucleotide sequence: TGTGCCAGCACCGCTATAGCGGGTAGCGGGCGCTACGAGCAGTACTTC. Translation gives CASTAIAGSGRYEQYF. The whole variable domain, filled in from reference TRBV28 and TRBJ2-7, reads DVKVTQSSRYLVKRTGEKVFLECVQDMDHENMFWYRQDPGLGLRLIYFSYDVKMKEKGDIPEGYSVSREKKERFSLILESASTNQTSMYLCASTAIAGSGRYEQYFGPGTRLTVT.

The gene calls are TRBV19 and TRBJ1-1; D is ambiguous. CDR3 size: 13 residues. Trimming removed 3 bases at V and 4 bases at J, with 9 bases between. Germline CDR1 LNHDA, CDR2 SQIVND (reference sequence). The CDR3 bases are TGTGCCAGTAGTATGAGGATAGGCACTGAAGCTTTCTTT. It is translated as CASSMRIGTEAFF.

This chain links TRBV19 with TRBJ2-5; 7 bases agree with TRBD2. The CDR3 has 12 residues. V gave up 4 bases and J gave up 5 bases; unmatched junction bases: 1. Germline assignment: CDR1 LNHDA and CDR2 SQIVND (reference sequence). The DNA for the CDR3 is TGTGCCAGTAGTACCGGGGGGGAGACCCAGTACTTC. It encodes CASSTGGETQYF.

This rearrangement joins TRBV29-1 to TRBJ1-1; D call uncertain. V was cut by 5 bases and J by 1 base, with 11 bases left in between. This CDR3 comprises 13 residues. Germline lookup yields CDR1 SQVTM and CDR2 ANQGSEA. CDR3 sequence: CSVREVGNTEAFF. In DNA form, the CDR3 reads TGCAGCGTTAGGGAGGTAGGGAACACTGAAGCTTTCTTT.

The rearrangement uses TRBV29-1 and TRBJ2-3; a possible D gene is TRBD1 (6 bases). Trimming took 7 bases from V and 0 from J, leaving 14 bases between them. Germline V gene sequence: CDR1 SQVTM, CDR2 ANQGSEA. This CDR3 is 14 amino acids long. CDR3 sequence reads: CSAARGFSTDTQYF. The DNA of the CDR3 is TGCAGCGCTGCCAGGGGCTTCAGCACAGATACGCAGTATTTT.

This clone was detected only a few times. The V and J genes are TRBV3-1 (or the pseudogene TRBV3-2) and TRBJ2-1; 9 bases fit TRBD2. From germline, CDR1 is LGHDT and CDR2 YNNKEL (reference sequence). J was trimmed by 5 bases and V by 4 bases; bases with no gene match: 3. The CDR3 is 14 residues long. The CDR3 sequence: CASSLTSGNNEQFF. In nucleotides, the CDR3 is TGTGCCAGCAGCCTGACTAGCGGAAACAATGAGCAGTTCTTC.

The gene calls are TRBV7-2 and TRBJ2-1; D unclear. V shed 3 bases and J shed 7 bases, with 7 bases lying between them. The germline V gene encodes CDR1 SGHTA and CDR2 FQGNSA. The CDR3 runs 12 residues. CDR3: CASSLMENEQFF. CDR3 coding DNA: TGTGCCAGCAGCTTGATGGAGAATGAGCAGTTCTTC. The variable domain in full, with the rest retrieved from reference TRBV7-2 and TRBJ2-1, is GAGVSQSPSNKVTEKGKDVELRCDPISGHTALYWYRQSLGQGLEFLIYFQGNSAPDKSGLPSDRFSAERTGGSVSTLTIQRTQQEDSAVYLCASSLMENEQFFGPGTRLTVL.

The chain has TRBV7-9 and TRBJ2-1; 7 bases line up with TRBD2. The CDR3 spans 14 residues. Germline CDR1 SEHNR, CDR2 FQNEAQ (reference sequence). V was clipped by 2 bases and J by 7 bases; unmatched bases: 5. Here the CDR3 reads CASSLFWEGNEQFF. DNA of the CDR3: TGTGCCAGCAGCTTATTTTGGGAGGGGAATGAGCAGTTCTTC.

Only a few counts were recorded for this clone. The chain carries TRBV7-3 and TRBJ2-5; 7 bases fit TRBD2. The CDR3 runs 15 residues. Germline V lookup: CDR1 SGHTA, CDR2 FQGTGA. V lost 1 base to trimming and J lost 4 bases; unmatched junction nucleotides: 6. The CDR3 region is CASSLIAGAGETQYF. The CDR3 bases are TGTGCCAGCAGCTTAATTGCGGGAGCAGGAGAGACCCAGTACTTC.

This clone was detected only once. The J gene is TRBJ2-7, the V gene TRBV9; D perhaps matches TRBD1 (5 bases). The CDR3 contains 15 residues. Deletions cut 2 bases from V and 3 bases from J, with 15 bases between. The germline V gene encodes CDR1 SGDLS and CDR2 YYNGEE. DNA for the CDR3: TGTGCCAGCAGCGTTGACAGCCTCCCCGGCTACGAGCAGTACTTC. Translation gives CASSVDSLPGYEQYF.

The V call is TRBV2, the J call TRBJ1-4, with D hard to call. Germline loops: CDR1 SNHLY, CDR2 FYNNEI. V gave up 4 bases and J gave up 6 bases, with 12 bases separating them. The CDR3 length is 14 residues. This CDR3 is CASSVEGNDEKLFF. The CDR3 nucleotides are TGTGCCAGCAGTGTCGAGGGCAACGATGAAAAACTGTTTTTT. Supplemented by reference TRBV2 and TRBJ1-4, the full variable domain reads EPEVTQTPSHQVTQMGQEVILRCVPISNHLYFYWYRQILGQKVEFLVSFYNNEISEKSEIFDDQFSVERPDGSNFTLKIRSTKLEDSAMYFCASSVEGNDEKLFFGSGTQLSVL.

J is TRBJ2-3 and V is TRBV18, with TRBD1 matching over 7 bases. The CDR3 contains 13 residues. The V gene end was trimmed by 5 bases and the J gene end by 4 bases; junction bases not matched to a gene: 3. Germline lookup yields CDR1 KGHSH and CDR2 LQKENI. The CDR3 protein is CASSYTGADTQYF. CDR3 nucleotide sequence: TGTGCCAGCTCATATACAGGGGCAGATACGCAGTATTTT. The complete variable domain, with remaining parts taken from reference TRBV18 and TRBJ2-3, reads NAGVMQNPRHLVRRRGQEARLRCSPMKGHSHVYWYRQLPEEGLKFMVYLQKENIIDESGMPKERFSAEFPKEGPSILRIQQVVRGDSAAYFCASSYTGADTQYFGPGTRLTVL.

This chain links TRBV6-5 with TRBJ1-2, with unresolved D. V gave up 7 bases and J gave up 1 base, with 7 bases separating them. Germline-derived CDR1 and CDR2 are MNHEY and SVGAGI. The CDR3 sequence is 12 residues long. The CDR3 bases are TGTGCCAGCATAGCAGATAACTATGGCTACACCTTC. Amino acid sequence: CASIADNYGYTF.

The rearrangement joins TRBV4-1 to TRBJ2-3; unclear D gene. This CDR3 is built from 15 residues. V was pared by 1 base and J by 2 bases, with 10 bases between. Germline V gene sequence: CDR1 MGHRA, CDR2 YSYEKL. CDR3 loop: CASSQAVSFTDTQYF. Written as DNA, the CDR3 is TGCGCCAGCAGCCAAGCCGTCTCTTTCACAGATACGCAGTATTTT.

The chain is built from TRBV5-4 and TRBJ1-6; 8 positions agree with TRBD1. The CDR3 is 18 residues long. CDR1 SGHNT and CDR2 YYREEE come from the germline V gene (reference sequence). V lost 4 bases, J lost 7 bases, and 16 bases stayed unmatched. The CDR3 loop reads CASSTAPGQALLNSPLHF. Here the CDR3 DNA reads TGTGCCAGCAGCACAGCTCCGGGACAGGCTCTTCTGAATTCACCCCTCCACTTT.

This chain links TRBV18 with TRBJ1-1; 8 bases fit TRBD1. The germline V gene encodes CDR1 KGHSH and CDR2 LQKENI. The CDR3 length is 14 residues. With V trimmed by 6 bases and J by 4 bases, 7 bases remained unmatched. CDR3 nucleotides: TGTGCCAGCTCCACAGGACAGGGAAGCACTGAAGCTTTCTTT. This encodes CASSTGQGSTEAFF.

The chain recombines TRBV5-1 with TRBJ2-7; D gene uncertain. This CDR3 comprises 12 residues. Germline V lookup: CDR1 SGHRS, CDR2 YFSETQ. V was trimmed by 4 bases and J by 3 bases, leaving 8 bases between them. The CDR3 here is CASSVSNYEQYF. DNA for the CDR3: TGCGCCAGCAGCGTTAGTAACTACGAGCAGTACTTC.

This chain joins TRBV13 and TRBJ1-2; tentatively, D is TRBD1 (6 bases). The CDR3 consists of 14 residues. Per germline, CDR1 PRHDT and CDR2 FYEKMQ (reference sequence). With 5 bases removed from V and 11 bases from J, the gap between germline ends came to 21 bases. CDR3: CASSLRTVLRPYTF. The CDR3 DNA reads TGTGCCAGCAGCCTACGGACAGTACTGCGGCCTTACACCTTC.

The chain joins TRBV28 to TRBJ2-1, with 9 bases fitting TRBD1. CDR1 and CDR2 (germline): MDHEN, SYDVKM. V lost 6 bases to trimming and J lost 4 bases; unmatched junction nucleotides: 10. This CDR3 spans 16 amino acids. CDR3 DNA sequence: TGTGCCAGCAGACTTATCGGACAGGGGTCATACAATGAGCAGTTCTTC. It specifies CASRLIGQGSYNEQFF.